This T cell receptor (beta chain) was identified during a study of CD8+CD57+ T cells in acquired aplastic anemia. Overall study: The DNA of sorted CD4+ and CD8+ cells averaged around 3.2 ug. Whole-study results and caveats: Overlap between patients and controls comprised twenty-nine CD8+ CDR3 sequences.

Patients sequenced had flow cytometry evidence of CD8+CD57+ cell expansion. The patients all had a severe acquired aplastic anemia diagnosis. All patients were therapy-naive when blood was sampled. In the case of this clonotype: As yet, its antigen is unknown.

According to the study, genomic DNA was the template for TCR beta VDJ and CDR3 profiling. TCRdb reprocessed the reads via MiXCR and lists one record per CDR3 protein. The sample includes a few hundred thousand distinct CDR3 sequences, around 82% seen only once; the top ten take 40% to 55%. The ends were cut back, 9 bases at V and 8 bases at J, with 13 bases in the middle. Per the germline V gene, CDR1 is KGHDR and CDR2 is SFDVKD. The CDR3 is 12 residues long. The chain carries TRBV24-1 and TRBJ2-1; D uncertain. The clonotype was recovered from a human donor with aplastic anemia. The source material was sorted CD4+, CD8+, or CD8+CD57+ T cells (not recorded which) from PBMCs. This CDR3 reads CATGLTEYEQFF. CDR3 DNA sequence: TGTGCCACCGGCTTAACGGAGTATGAGCAGTTCTTC.